The rows below give T cell receptor beta chains drawn from one sample of a study of blood T cell repertoires in COVID-19. Clones were read by immunoSEQ multiplex PCR, and TCRdb kept only the in-frame ones, dropping some. The sample carries 100,000 to 150,000 clones, around nine tenths recorded once. The specimen was peripheral blood. These receptors originate from an elderly woman with acute or convalescent COVID-19. Each CDR3 is given with its conserved first and last residue. The D gene is left open where the match is weak. Clone size, where shown, is once, few, many, or a class for clones that have expanded.

size	D	V	J	CDR3	DNA
.	.	TRBV2	TRBJ2-1	CASSDASPPGEQFF	TGTGCCAGCAGTGACGCATCTCCCCCCGGTGAGCAGTTCTTC
.	.	TRBV7-2	TRBJ1-5	CASSYSGGGQPQHF	TGTGCCAGCAGCTATTCTGGCGGAGGACAGCCCCAGCATTTT
.	.	TRBV3-1/TRBV3-2	TRBJ2-7	CASSQKTGNEQYF	TGTGCCAGCAGCCAAAAAACAGGGAACGAGCAGTACTTC
once	TRBD1	TRBV3-1/TRBV3-2	TRBJ1-1	CASRGQGSTEAFF	TGTGCCAGCAGAGGACAGGGATCGACTGAAGCTTTCTTT
.	TRBD1	TRBV28	TRBJ2-7	CASSLPGTGGYEQYF	TGTGCCAGCAGTTTACCAGGGACAGGCGGTTACGAGCAGTACTTC
once	TRBD1	TRBV13	TRBJ2-5	CASSPRGQGETQYF	TGTGCCAGCAGCCCCCGGGGACAGGGAGAGACCCAGTACTTC
.	.	TRBV3-1/TRBV3-2	TRBJ2-7	CASSQRGEQYF	TGTGCCAGCAGCCAACGGGGTGAGCAGTACTTC
once	TRBD1	TRBV6-5	TRBJ2-7	CASSYDRGYEQYF	TGTGCCAGCAGTTACGACAGGGGCTACGAGCAGTACTTC
.	TRBD1	TRBV28	TRBJ1-3	CASSLPGQGTSGNTIYF	TGTGCCAGCAGTCTCCCGGGACAGGGGACCTCTGGAAACACCATATATTTT
once	.	TRBV2	TRBJ2-7	CASRRTVLNYEQYF	TGTGCCAGCAGGCGTACAGTGCTGAACTACGAGCAGTACTTC
.	TRBD1	TRBV4-2	TRBJ1-5	CASSLLGQGAGQPQHF	TGTGCCAGCAGCCTCCTAGGACAGGGGGCTGGTCAGCCCCAGCATTTT
once	TRBD2	TRBV6-4	TRBJ2-5	CASSVLAGETQYF	TGTGCCAGCAGTGTTCTAGCGGGAGAGACCCAGTACTTC
.	.	TRBV5-1	TRBJ1-1	CASSLGRTENTEAFF	TGCGCCAGCAGCTTGGGGAGGACGGAGAACACTGAAGCTTTCTTT
once	.	TRBV5-3	TRBJ1-5	CARSPSRGGGNQPQHF	TGTGCCAGAAGCCCTTCCCGCGGGGGGGGCAATCAGCCCCAGCATTTT
once	.	TRBV6-5	TRBJ1-2	CASSYAQGGGYGYTF	TGTGCCAGCAGTTACGCACAGGGAGGGGGCTATGGCTACACCTTC
once	.	TRBV19	TRBJ1-5	CASKGGGSGGYQPQHF	TGTGCCAGTAAGGGGGGGGGTTCGGGAGGATACCAGCCCCAGCATTTT
.	.	TRBV5-4	TRBJ1-1	CASSLGQVTNTEAFF	TGTGCCAGCAGCTTGGGGCAGGTTACGAACACTGAAGCTTTCTTT
.	.	TRBV6-1	TRBJ1-4	CASSEQGLSNEKLFF	TGTGCCAGCAGTGAACAGGGGTTAAGTAATGAAAAACTGTTTTTT
.	TRBD2	TRBV7-7	TRBJ2-1	CASSLALTSGVNEQFF	TGTGCCAGCAGCTTAGCGTTGACTAGCGGCGTCAATGAGCAGTTCTTC
.	.	TRBV3-1/TRBV3-2	TRBJ1-6	CASSQGPGWSLHF	TGTGCCAGCAGCCAAGGTCCGGGGTGGTCCCTCCACTTT
.	TRBD1	TRBV4-2	TRBJ1-2	CASSQVYRGYYGYTF	TGTGCCAGCAGCCAGGTTTACAGGGGGTACTACGGCTACACCTTC
once	TRBD1	TRBV4-1	TRBJ1-4	CASSPLGQGVEKLFF	TGCGCCAGCAGCCCCTTGGGACAGGGTGTCGAAAAACTGTTTTTT
.	TRBD1	TRBV5-1	TRBJ1-5	CASSLEGGANQPQHF	TGCGCCAGCAGCTTGGAAGGGGGCGCCAATCAGCCCCAGCATTTT
.	.	TRBV28	TRBJ1-4	CASSSGGTTNEKLFF	TGTGCCAGCAGTTCGGGGGGCACAACTAATGAAAAACTGTTTTTT
.	TRBD1	TRBV7-3	TRBJ2-5	CASSLGTEETQYF	TGTGCCAGCAGCTTAGGGACAGAAGAGACCCAGTACTTC
.	TRBD1	TRBV24-1	TRBJ1-2	CATSEDRGQGYTF	TGTGCCACCAGTGAGGACAGGGGGCAGGGCTACACCTTC
.	TRBD1	TRBV28	TRBJ2-7	CASSRRDREDEQYF	TGTGCCAGCAGTCGCCGGGACAGGGAGGACGAGCAGTACTTC
.	.	TRBV19	TRBJ2-3	CASSIVSSGSVADTQYF	TGTGCCAGTAGTATAGTATCCAGCGGAAGTGTTGCAGATACGCAGTATTTT
.	.	TRBV11-1	TRBJ2-5	CASTLTPRETQYF	TGTGCCAGCACCCTTACCCCCCGGGAGACCCAGTACTTC
once	TRBD2	TRBV9	TRBJ2-1	CASSSGLAPYNEQFF	TGTGCCAGCAGCTCTGGACTAGCCCCCTACAATGAGCAGTTCTTC
.	.	TRBV12-3/TRBV12-4	TRBJ2-3	CASSISGTDTQYF	TGTGCCAGCAGTATATCGGGGACAGATACGCAGTATTTT
.	.	TRBV28	TRBJ1-2	CASSQRQVYYGYTF	TGTGCCAGCAGTCAAAGACAGGTCTACTATGGCTACACCTTC
.	.	TRBV5-5	TRBJ1-5	CASSFGAGYSNQPQHF	TGTGCCAGCAGCTTCGGTGCAGGCTATAGCAATCAGCCCCAGCATTTT
.	TRBD2	TRBV6-5	TRBJ2-1	CASLGLNNEQFF	TGTGCCAGCCTGGGACTAAACAATGAGCAGTTCTTC
.	.	TRBV11-3	TRBJ1-3	CASRLNWFRAGNTIYF	TGTGCCAGCAGACTAAACTGGTTTAGAGCTGGAAACACCATATATTTT
few	.	TRBV7-3	TRBJ1-4	CASSLHREEKLFF	TGTGCCAGCAGCTTACACAGAGAGGAAAAACTGTTTTTT
.	.	TRBV4-1	TRBJ1-3	CASSQDSASGNTIYF	TGCGCCAGCAGCCAAGACAGTGCCTCTGGAAACACCATATATTTT
.	TRBD1	TRBV6-5	TRBJ2-1	CACSGTGAYNEQFF	TGTGCCTGCTCCGGGACAGGGGCCTACAATGAGCAGTTCTTC